The present TCR beta chain was sequenced within a study of T cells in tuberculosis. About the research overall: In South Africa, adults with active tuberculosis were compared with IGRA-negative and latently infected IGRA-positive adolescents.

The table came from immunoSEQ multiplex PCR; TCRdb's copy has only in-frame clones and leaves some out. The data hold 40,000 to 45,000 clones, with around 94% observed a single time. Trimming left V 4 bases short and J 4 bases short, with 11 bases between. This CDR3 spans 13 amino acids. CDR1 is SGHDT, CDR2 YYEEEE, per germline. The source of this sequence is a donor aged 10-29 years with latent tuberculosis or without tuberculosis infection. Some clones in this sample may be carry-over from other donors' samples. The V and J genes are TRBV5-6 and TRBJ1-1; D is unresolved. Sequenced sample: PBMCs. CDR3 sequence reads: CASSLVEGTEAFF. DNA for the CDR3: TGTGCCAGCAGCCTCGTTGAGGGCACTGAAGCTTTCTTT.